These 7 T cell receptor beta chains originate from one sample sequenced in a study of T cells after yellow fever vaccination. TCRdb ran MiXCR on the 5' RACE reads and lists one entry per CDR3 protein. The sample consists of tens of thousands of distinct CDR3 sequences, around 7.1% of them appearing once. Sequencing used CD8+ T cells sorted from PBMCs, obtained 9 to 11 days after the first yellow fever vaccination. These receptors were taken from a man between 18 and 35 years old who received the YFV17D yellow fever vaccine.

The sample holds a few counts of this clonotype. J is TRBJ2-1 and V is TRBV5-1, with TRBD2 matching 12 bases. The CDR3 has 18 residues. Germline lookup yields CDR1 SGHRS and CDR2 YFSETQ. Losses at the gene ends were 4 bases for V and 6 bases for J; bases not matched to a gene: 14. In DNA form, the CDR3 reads TGCGCCAGCAGCCCCAAGGGGCTAGCGGGAGGGGGTCCCAATGAGCAGTTCTTC. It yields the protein CASSPKGLAGGGPNEQFF.

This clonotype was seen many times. The CDR3 nucleotides read TGTGCCAGCAGCCCTAGGGGGCTCATGAATGAGCAGTTCTTC. Translated, it gives CASSPRGLMNEQFF. This chain links TRBV9 with TRBJ2-1; 7 nucleotides match TRBD1. There are 14 residues in the CDR3. Germline values: CDR1 SGDLS, CDR2 YYNGEE. Trimming cost V 4 bases and J 7 bases; bases outside gene matches: 8.

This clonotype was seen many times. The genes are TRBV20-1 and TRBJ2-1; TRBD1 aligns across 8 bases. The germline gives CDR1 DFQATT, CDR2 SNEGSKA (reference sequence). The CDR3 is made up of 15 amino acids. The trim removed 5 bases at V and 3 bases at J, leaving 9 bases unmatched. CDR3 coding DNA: TGCAGTGCTCCCCGGACAGGGACTTTCTACAATGAGCAGTTCTTC. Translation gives CSAPRTGTFYNEQFF.

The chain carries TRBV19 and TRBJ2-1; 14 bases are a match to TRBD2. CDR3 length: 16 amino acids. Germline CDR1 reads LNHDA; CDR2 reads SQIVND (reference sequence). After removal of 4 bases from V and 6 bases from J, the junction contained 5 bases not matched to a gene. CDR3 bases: TGTGCCAGTAGTAAGACTAGCGGGGGGGCCTCCAATGAGCAGTTCTTC. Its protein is CASSKTSGGASNEQFF.

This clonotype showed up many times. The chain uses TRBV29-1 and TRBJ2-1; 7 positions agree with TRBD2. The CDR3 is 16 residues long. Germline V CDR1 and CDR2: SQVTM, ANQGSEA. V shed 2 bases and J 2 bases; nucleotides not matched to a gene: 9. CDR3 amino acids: CSVERWREGPYNEQFF. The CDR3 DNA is TGCAGCGTTGAACGTTGGAGGGAGGGCCCCTACAATGAGCAGTTCTTC.

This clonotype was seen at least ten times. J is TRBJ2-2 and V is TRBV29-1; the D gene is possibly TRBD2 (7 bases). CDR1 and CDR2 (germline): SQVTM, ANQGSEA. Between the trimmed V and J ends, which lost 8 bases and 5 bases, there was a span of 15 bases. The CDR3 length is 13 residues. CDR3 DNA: TGCAGCACCTCGCGGGGGACAACCGGGGAGCTGTTTTTT. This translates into CSTSRGTTGELFF.

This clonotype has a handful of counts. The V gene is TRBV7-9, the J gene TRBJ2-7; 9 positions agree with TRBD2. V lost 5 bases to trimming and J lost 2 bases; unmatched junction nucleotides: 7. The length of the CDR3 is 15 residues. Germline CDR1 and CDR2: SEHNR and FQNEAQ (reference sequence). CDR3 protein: CASSQSLAGAYEQYF. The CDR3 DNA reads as TGTGCCAGCAGCCAGTCATTAGCGGGGGCCTACGAGCAGTACTTC. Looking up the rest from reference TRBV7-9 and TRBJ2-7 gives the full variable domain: DTGVSQNPRHKITKRGQNVTFRCDPISEHNRLYWYRQTLGQGPEFLTYFQNEAQLEKSRLLSDRFSAERPKGSFSTLEIQRTEQGDSAMYLCASSQSLAGAYEQYFGPGTRLTVT.